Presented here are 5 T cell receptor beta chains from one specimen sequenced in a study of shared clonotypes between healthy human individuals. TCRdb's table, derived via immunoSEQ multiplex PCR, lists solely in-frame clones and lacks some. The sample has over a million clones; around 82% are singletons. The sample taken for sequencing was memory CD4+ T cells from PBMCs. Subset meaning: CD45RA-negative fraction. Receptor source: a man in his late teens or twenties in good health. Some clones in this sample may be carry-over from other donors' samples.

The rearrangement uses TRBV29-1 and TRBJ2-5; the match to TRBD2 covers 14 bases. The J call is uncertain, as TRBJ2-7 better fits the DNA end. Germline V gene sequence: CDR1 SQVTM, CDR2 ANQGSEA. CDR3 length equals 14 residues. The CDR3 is CSVGGLAGVYEQYF. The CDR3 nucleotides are TGCAGCGTAGGGGGACTAGCGGGAGTCTACGAGCAGTACTTC.

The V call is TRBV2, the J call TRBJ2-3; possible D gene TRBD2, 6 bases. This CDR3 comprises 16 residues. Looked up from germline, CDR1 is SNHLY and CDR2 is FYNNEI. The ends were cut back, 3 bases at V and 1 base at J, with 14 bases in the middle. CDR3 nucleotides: TGTGCCAGCAGTGATCAAGCGGGTGGGGGCACAGATACGCAGTATTTT. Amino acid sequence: CASSDQAGGGTDTQYF.

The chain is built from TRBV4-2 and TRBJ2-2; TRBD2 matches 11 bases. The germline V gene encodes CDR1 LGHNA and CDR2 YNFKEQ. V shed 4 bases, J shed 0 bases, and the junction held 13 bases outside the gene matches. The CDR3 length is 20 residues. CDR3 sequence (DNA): TGTGCCAGCAGCCGTTCTCTGTTGGTAGCGGGAGGGGCGAACACCGGGGAGCTGTTTTTT. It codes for CASSRSLLVAGGANTGELFF.

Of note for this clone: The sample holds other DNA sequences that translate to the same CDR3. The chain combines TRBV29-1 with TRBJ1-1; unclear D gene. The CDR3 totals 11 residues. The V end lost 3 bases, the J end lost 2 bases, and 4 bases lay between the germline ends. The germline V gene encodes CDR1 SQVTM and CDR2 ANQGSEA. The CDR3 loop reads CSVDGNTEAFF. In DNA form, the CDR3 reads TGCAGCGTTGATGGTAACACTGAAGCTTTCTTT.

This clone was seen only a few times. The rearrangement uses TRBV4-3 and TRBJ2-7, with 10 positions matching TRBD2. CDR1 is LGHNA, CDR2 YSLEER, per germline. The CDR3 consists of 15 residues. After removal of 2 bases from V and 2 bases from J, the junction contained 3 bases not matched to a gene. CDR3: CASSQTGLATYEQYF. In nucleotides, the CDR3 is TGCGCCAGCAGCCAAACGGGACTAGCGACCTACGAGCAGTACTTC.